The present T cell receptor beta chain was sequenced within a study of human T cells and chemical hapten exposure. Noted time point: patch test 1, 2 weeks after DPC sensitization. Treatment in this sample: therapeutic diphenylcyclopropenone sensitization with weekly scalp DPC. With V trimmed by 6 bases and J by 2 bases, 8 bases remained unmatched. CDR3 length: 17 residues. Germline-derived CDR1 and CDR2 are ENHRY and SYGVKD. TCRdb independently ran MiXCR on the RACE reads; one entry per CDR3 protein. In the table there are 100,000 to 150,000 distinct CDR3 sequences, roughly 15% of which are singletons. This clonotype was seen only a few times.

This material consisted of whole blood, taken in connection with sensitization to the hapten diphenylcyclopropenone (DPC). This TCR derives from a man younger than 35 with alopecia areata. Some clones in this sample may be carry-over from other donors' samples. The chain carries TRBV10-3 and TRBJ2-6; TRBD1 matches at 9 bases. CDR3 DNA: TGTGCCATCAGCATATCTACAGGGGGCGCTGGGGCCAACGTCCTGACTTTC. Encoded protein: CAISISTGGAGANVLTF.